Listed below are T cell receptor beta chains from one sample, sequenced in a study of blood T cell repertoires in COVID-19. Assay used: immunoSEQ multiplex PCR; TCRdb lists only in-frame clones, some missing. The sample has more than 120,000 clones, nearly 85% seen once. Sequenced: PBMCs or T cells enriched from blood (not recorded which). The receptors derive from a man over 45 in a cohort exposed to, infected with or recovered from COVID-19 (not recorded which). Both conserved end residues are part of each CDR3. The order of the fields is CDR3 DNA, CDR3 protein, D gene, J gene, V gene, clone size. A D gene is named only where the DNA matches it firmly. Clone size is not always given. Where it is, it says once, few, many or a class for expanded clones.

CDR3nt: TGTGCCAGCAGCCGGGACAGGACCTATGGCTACACCTTC; CDR3aa: CASSRDRTYGYTF; d_gene: TRBD1; j_gene: TRBJ1-2; v_gene: TRBV7-2; abundance: -
CDR3nt: TGCGCCAGCAGCGTAACAGTGGAAGATACGCAGTATTTT; CDR3aa: CASSVTVEDTQYF; d_gene: -; j_gene: TRBJ2-3; v_gene: TRBV5-1; abundance: -
CDR3nt: TGTGCCAGCTCACCGATTCGCGGGGGATTCCAAGAGACCCAGTACTTC; CDR3aa: CASSPIRGGFQETQYF; d_gene: TRBD2; j_gene: TRBJ2-5; v_gene: TRBV18; abundance: -
CDR3nt: TGTGCCAGCAGTTTTAGGCTAGCGGGATACAATGAGCAGTTCTTC; CDR3aa: CASSFRLAGYNEQFF; d_gene: TRBD2; j_gene: TRBJ2-1; v_gene: TRBV27; abundance: -
CDR3nt: TGTGCCAGCAGCTTGGGAACCGGGGGAGATAGCAATCAGCCCCAGCATTTT; CDR3aa: CASSLGTGGDSNQPQHF; d_gene: -; j_gene: TRBJ1-5; v_gene: TRBV5-6; abundance: once
CDR3nt: TGTGCCAGTAGCCCACTAGCGGGGTCTAGCACAGATACGCAGTATTTT; CDR3aa: CASSPLAGSSTDTQYF; d_gene: TRBD2; j_gene: TRBJ2-3; v_gene: TRBV19; abundance: -
CDR3nt: TGTGCCAGCAGTGCGGAGCGGAACACTGAAGCTTTCTTT; CDR3aa: CASSAERNTEAFF; d_gene: -; j_gene: TRBJ1-1; v_gene: TRBV2; abundance: -
CDR3nt: TGTGCCCCCTCCGACAGGGCTCAAGAGACCCAGTACTTC; CDR3aa: CAPSDRAQETQYF; d_gene: TRBD1; j_gene: TRBJ2-5; v_gene: TRBV6-5; abundance: medium-sized
CDR3nt: TGTGCCAGCAGCCCCGGAGGGGCCAGCGGGAGTAGGATTCATGAGCAGTTCTTC; CDR3aa: CASSPGGASGSRIHEQFF; d_gene: TRBD2; j_gene: TRBJ2-1; v_gene: TRBV5-6; abundance: few
CDR3nt: TGCGCCAGCAGCTTGTGGACACAGAACACTGAAGCTTTCTTT; CDR3aa: CASSLWTQNTEAFF; d_gene: -; j_gene: TRBJ1-1; v_gene: TRBV5-1; abundance: -
CDR3nt: TGTGCCAGCATTCGAGGGAATGAAAAACTGTTTTTT; CDR3aa: CASIRGNEKLFF; d_gene: -; j_gene: TRBJ1-4; v_gene: TRBV12-3/TRBV12-4; abundance: -
CDR3nt: TGCAGCGTTGAGGACACCTCCTACGAGCAGTACTTC; CDR3aa: CSVEDTSYEQYF; d_gene: -; j_gene: TRBJ2-7; v_gene: TRBV29-1; abundance: -
CDR3nt: TGTGCCAGCAGTGTCGAGCTCTATGGCTACACCTTC; CDR3aa: CASSVELYGYTF; d_gene: -; j_gene: TRBJ1-2; v_gene: TRBV2; abundance: few
CDR3nt: TGTGCCAGCTCCTCAGGGGCGACGAACACTGAAGCTTTCTTT; CDR3aa: CASSSGATNTEAFF; d_gene: -; j_gene: TRBJ1-1; v_gene: TRBV6-5; abundance: -
CDR3nt: TGTGCCTGGAAGCGGGGGGGGACAGATACGCAGTATTTT; CDR3aa: CAWKRGGTDTQYF; d_gene: TRBD2; j_gene: TRBJ2-3; v_gene: TRBV30; abundance: -
CDR3nt: TGCGCCAGCAGCCCCGGACTAGGGGAGACCCAGTACTTC; CDR3aa: CASSPGLGETQYF; d_gene: TRBD2; j_gene: TRBJ2-5; v_gene: TRBV4-1; abundance: -
CDR3nt: TGTGCCAGCAGCATCGGACAGGCTAACCAAGAGACCCAGTACTTC; CDR3aa: CASSIGQANQETQYF; d_gene: TRBD1; j_gene: TRBJ2-5; v_gene: TRBV13; abundance: -
CDR3nt: TGTGCCAGCAGCAAAACAGGCTTCAATTCACCCCTCCACTTT; CDR3aa: CASSKTGFNSPLHF; d_gene: -; j_gene: TRBJ1-6; v_gene: TRBV5-4; abundance: -
CDR3nt: TGTGCCACCGACGGTTTCGGACTAGCAGCCTCCTACGAGCAGTACTTC; CDR3aa: CATDGFGLAASYEQYF; d_gene: TRBD2; j_gene: TRBJ2-7; v_gene: TRBV28; abundance: -
CDR3nt: TGTGCCAGCAGTCGGGGAACTAGCGGGAGAAACGAGCAGTACTTC; CDR3aa: CASSRGTSGRNEQYF; d_gene: TRBD2; j_gene: TRBJ2-7; v_gene: TRBV27; abundance: -
CDR3nt: TGCGCCAGCAAATACCCGGGACAGGGGTCCCAATACGAGCAGTACTTC; CDR3aa: CASKYPGQGSQYEQYF; d_gene: TRBD1; j_gene: TRBJ2-7; v_gene: TRBV23-1; abundance: -
CDR3nt: TGTGCCAGCAATCACGGGGGCGAGCAGTACTTC; CDR3aa: CASNHGGEQYF; d_gene: -; j_gene: TRBJ2-7; v_gene: TRBV7-9; abundance: few
CDR3nt: TGTGCCAGCGTCAGGGCGAACACCGGGGAGCTGTTTTTT; CDR3aa: CASVRANTGELFF; d_gene: -; j_gene: TRBJ2-2; v_gene: TRBV5-4; abundance: -
CDR3nt: TGTGCCAGCAGCCAAGAGCTAGCGAACCAAGAGACCCAGTACTTC; CDR3aa: CASSQELANQETQYF; d_gene: -; j_gene: TRBJ2-5; v_gene: TRBV14; abundance: -
CDR3nt: TGTGCCAGCTCTCCGGTTGCCACTGAGCAGTTCTTC; CDR3aa: CASSPVATEQFF; d_gene: -; j_gene: TRBJ2-1; v_gene: TRBV7-9; abundance: once
CDR3nt: TGTGCCACCAGTGATTCCCAGGGGTTCGGGACCCAGTACTTC; CDR3aa: CATSDSQGFGTQYF; d_gene: -; j_gene: TRBJ2-5; v_gene: TRBV24-1; abundance: -
CDR3nt: TGTGCCAGCAGCTTAGATCCGGGAAACACCATATATTTT; CDR3aa: CASSLDPGNTIYF; d_gene: -; j_gene: TRBJ1-3; v_gene: TRBV13; abundance: -
CDR3nt: TGTGCCAGCGGCCAGAACACCGGGGAGCTGTTTTTT; CDR3aa: CASGQNTGELFF; d_gene: -; j_gene: TRBJ2-2; v_gene: TRBV7-9; abundance: -
CDR3nt: TGTGCCAGCAGTTCTCCGGGACAGGGGGCGCAGAATTCACCCCTCCACTTT; CDR3aa: CASSSPGQGAQNSPLHF; d_gene: TRBD1; j_gene: TRBJ1-6; v_gene: TRBV28; abundance: -
CDR3nt: TGTGCCAGCAGCTCACCTCCGGGAAGCTACAATGAGCAGTTCTTC; CDR3aa: CASSSPPGSYNEQFF; d_gene: -; j_gene: TRBJ2-1; v_gene: TRBV7-9; abundance: -
CDR3nt: TGTGCCAGCAGCGGTGGGACTAACTACGAGCAGTACTTC; CDR3aa: CASSGGTNYEQYF; d_gene: TRBD2; j_gene: TRBJ2-7; v_gene: TRBV7-8; abundance: -
CDR3nt: TGTGCCAGCAGGCCACAGGGTGAGGTGTATGGCTACACCTTC; CDR3aa: CASRPQGEVYGYTF; d_gene: -; j_gene: TRBJ1-2; v_gene: TRBV28; abundance: -
CDR3nt: TGTGCCAGCAGCTTGAGAGGGACAAGCGGGGAGCTGTTTTTT; CDR3aa: CASSLRGTSGELFF; d_gene: -; j_gene: TRBJ2-2; v_gene: TRBV7-2; abundance: -
CDR3nt: TGTGCCAGCAGTCCTGCGAATTCACCCCTCCACTTT; CDR3aa: CASSPANSPLHF; d_gene: -; j_gene: TRBJ1-6; v_gene: TRBV27; abundance: -
CDR3nt: TGTGCCAGCAGTTTCTTACAGGGGGCCACTGGAAACACCATATATTTT; CDR3aa: CASSFLQGATGNTIYF; d_gene: TRBD1; j_gene: TRBJ1-3; v_gene: TRBV28; abundance: -
CDR3nt: TGTGCCAGCAGCCGGGACAGCCTCTATGGCTACACCTTC; CDR3aa: CASSRDSLYGYTF; d_gene: TRBD1; j_gene: TRBJ1-2; v_gene: TRBV6-2/TRBV6-3; abundance: -
CDR3nt: TGCGCCAGCAGCTTCGGACAGGGGAGCAATTCACCCCTCCACTTT; CDR3aa: CASSFGQGSNSPLHF; d_gene: TRBD1; j_gene: TRBJ1-6; v_gene: TRBV5-1; abundance: few
CDR3nt: TGCAGCGTCACAGGGGGGTCAGGAGGTGAGACCCAGTACTTC; CDR3aa: CSVTGGSGGETQYF; d_gene: TRBD1; j_gene: TRBJ2-5; v_gene: TRBV29-1; abundance: -
CDR3nt: TGTGCCAGCAGTGACTCTTCCGGGGGGGCATCTGATACGCAGTATTTT; CDR3aa: CASSDSSGGASDTQYF; d_gene: TRBD2; j_gene: TRBJ2-3; v_gene: TRBV6-4; abundance: -
CDR3nt: TGTGCCTGGAGTGTGGCCAGGACGACAGGGGTAGGAAACACCATATATTTT; CDR3aa: CAWSVARTTGVGNTIYF; d_gene: TRBD1; j_gene: TRBJ1-3; v_gene: TRBV30; abundance: -
CDR3nt: TGTGCCAGCAGCTACGGAGCGTTCAATGAGCAGTTCTTC; CDR3aa: CASSYGAFNEQFF; d_gene: -; j_gene: TRBJ2-1; v_gene: TRBV27; abundance: -
CDR3nt: TGCAGCGTTGATGTTCAGGGGACTGAAGCTTTCTTT; CDR3aa: CSVDVQGTEAFF; d_gene: -; j_gene: TRBJ1-1; v_gene: TRBV29-1; abundance: few
CDR3nt: TGTGCCAGCTCTCCCCCGGGCAATGAGCAGTTCTTC; CDR3aa: CASSPPGNEQFF; d_gene: -; j_gene: TRBJ2-1; v_gene: TRBV7-9; abundance: few
CDR3nt: TGTGCCAGCTCAGAGGACTTTCAGTACGAGCAGTACTTC; CDR3aa: CASSEDFQYEQYF; d_gene: -; j_gene: TRBJ2-7; v_gene: TRBV27; abundance: once
CDR3nt: TGTGCCAGCTCACCAACGGGGGCTAGCGGGATAGTCGATGAGCAGTTCTTC; CDR3aa: CASSPTGASGIVDEQFF; d_gene: TRBD2; j_gene: TRBJ2-1; v_gene: TRBV18; abundance: few
CDR3nt: TGTGCCAGTATTACCAGAAACACCGGGGAGCTGTTTTTT; CDR3aa: CASITRNTGELFF; d_gene: -; j_gene: TRBJ2-2; v_gene: TRBV19; abundance: -
CDR3nt: TGTGCCAGCAGCCGCGGACAGGGGAACTATGGCTACACCTTC; CDR3aa: CASSRGQGNYGYTF; d_gene: TRBD1; j_gene: TRBJ1-2; v_gene: TRBV14; abundance: once
CDR3nt: TGTGCCACCAGCAGAGATCAGGGGTTGGGTGAGCAGTTCTTC; CDR3aa: CATSRDQGLGEQFF; d_gene: -; j_gene: TRBJ2-1; v_gene: TRBV15; abundance: -
CDR3nt: TGTGCCAGCAGTTACTCGGAGGCCAATGAGCAGTTCTTC; CDR3aa: CASSYSEANEQFF; d_gene: -; j_gene: TRBJ2-1; v_gene: TRBV6-2/TRBV6-3; abundance: -
CDR3nt: TGTGCCAGCAGCCAAGAAAGGGGGACACCTCAATTCTCCTACGAGCAGTACTTC; CDR3aa: CASSQERGTPQFSYEQYF; d_gene: -; j_gene: TRBJ2-7; v_gene: TRBV3-1/TRBV3-2; abundance: -
CDR3nt: TGTGCCAGTAGTCCCCGGGACAGGGGGTCAGATACGCAGTATTTT; CDR3aa: CASSPRDRGSDTQYF; d_gene: TRBD1; j_gene: TRBJ2-3; v_gene: TRBV19; abundance: -
CDR3nt: TGTGCCAGCAGCTTGCACGATACAGGGGGCTATTCCGGAAACACCATATATTTT; CDR3aa: CASSLHDTGGYSGNTIYF; d_gene: TRBD1; j_gene: TRBJ1-3; v_gene: TRBV5-6; abundance: -
CDR3nt: TGTGCCTGGAGTCCAACACTATCCTGGGGCGAGGATACGCAGTATTTT; CDR3aa: CAWSPTLSWGEDTQYF; d_gene: -; j_gene: TRBJ2-3; v_gene: TRBV30; abundance: -
CDR3nt: TGCGCCAGCAGTGAGTCGAACTTCGCTGAAGCTTTCTTT; CDR3aa: CASSESNFAEAFF; d_gene: -; j_gene: TRBJ1-1; v_gene: TRBV10-2; abundance: -
CDR3nt: TGTGCCAGCTCACTAGGACAGGGAATCGTGGACACTGAAGCTTTCTTT; CDR3aa: CASSLGQGIVDTEAFF; d_gene: TRBD1; j_gene: TRBJ1-1; v_gene: TRBV18; abundance: -
CDR3nt: TGTGCCAGCAGCTTAGGACTAGCGGAGTATACGCAGTATTTT; CDR3aa: CASSLGLAEYTQYF; d_gene: TRBD2; j_gene: TRBJ2-3; v_gene: TRBV11-1; abundance: -
CDR3nt: TGTGCCAGCAGCTTTGGCGGAAGTTACACCGGGGAGCTGTTTTTT; CDR3aa: CASSFGGSYTGELFF; d_gene: -; j_gene: TRBJ2-2; v_gene: TRBV7-6; abundance: -
CDR3nt: TGTGCCAGCAGCTTAGGACAGGGGGCCAACTATGGCTACACCTTC; CDR3aa: CASSLGQGANYGYTF; d_gene: TRBD1; j_gene: TRBJ1-2; v_gene: TRBV7-9; abundance: -
CDR3nt: TGTGCCAGCAGTTCAGGGACAGGGTGGAGCGTCGTCGGAAATGGCTACACCTTC; CDR3aa: CASSSGTGWSVVGNGYTF; d_gene: TRBD1; j_gene: TRBJ1-2; v_gene: TRBV28; abundance: few
CDR3nt: TGTGCCAGTAGTATAATGAGCGGAACGGCCTACGAGCAGTACTTC; CDR3aa: CASSIMSGTAYEQYF; d_gene: -; j_gene: TRBJ2-7; v_gene: TRBV19; abundance: -